Presented here are 6 T cell receptor beta chains from one specimen sequenced in a study of cytomegalovirus exposure and HLA in healthy donors. PCR primers comprised 60 Vbeta and 13 Jbeta primers. Libraries were prepared by immunoSEQ multiplex PCR; TCRdb keeps only in-frame clonotypes and omits some of them. Among about 97,000 clones listed, under 85% were seen once. Material: PBMCs. The receptors stem from a woman in her thirties or forties in good health and CMV-seronegative.

This chain uses TRBV9 with TRBJ2-5; TRBD1 matches at 8 bases. The J call may be wrong; the DNA end is better matched by TRBJ2-7. In germline, CDR1 is SGDLS, CDR2 YYNGEE. The CDR3 runs 14 residues. Here the CDR3 DNA reads TGTGCCAGCAGCACCAGACAGGGGAGCTACGAGCAGTACTTC. This gives the protein CASSTRQGSYEQYF.

The genes are TRBV11-2 and TRBJ2-7; TRBD2 might be the D (6 bases). The germline gives CDR1 SGHAT, CDR2 FQNNGV. The CDR3 runs 16 residues. The germline V and J ends were trimmed by 4 bases and 6 bases, with 22 bases remaining between them. The CDR3 loop is CASSSLDTGTLGEQYF. CDR3 DNA: TGTGCCAGCAGCTCACTCGACACCGGGACTTTAGGCGAGCAGTACTTC.

The V and J genes are TRBV4-2 and TRBJ2-7; 12 bases map to TRBD2. Germline V gives CDR1 LGHNA, CDR2 YNFKEQ. The trim removed 3 bases at V and 1 base at J, leaving 4 bases unmatched. This CDR3 is 16 amino acids long. The CDR3 nucleotides read TGTGCCAGCAGCCACCAACTAGCGGGAGGATCCTACGAGCAGTACTTC. Amino acid sequence: CASSHQLAGGSYEQYF.

This sequence joins TRBV30 and TRBJ1-3; 8 bases agree with TRBD1. The V gene end was trimmed by 0 bases and the J gene end by 0 bases; junction bases not matched to a gene: 4. The CDR3 is made up of 16 amino acids. CDR1 GTSNPN and CDR2 SVGIG come from the germline V gene (reference sequence). The CDR3 DNA is TGTGCCTGGAGTGTAGGACAGGGTTCCTCTGGAAACACCATATATTTT. Translating it yields CAWSVGQGSSGNTIYF.

A few counts support this clone. The CDR3 here is CASSETSASGGDTQYF. CDR3 sequence (DNA): TGCGCCAGCAGTGAGACCTCTGCTAGCGGGGGGGATACGCAGTATTTT. The chain recombines TRBV10-1 with TRBJ2-3; 11 bases line up with TRBD2. The CDR3 loop spans 16 amino acids. The V segment lost 2 bases and the J segment 6 bases; nucleotides outside the gene matches: 7. Germline V lookup: CDR1 WNHNN, CDR2 SYGVQD (reference sequence).

The CDR3 nucleotides are TGTGCCAGCAGCTTACTTTATGGGAGGAACACTGAAGCTTTCTTT. This translates into CASSLLYGRNTEAFF. This sequence joins TRBV7-9 and TRBJ1-1; unclear D gene. This CDR3 is 15 amino acids long. Germline CDR1 and CDR2: SEHNR and FQNEAQ (reference sequence). V gave up 2 bases and J gave up 1 base, with 11 bases separating them.